This record looks at one T cell receptor beta chain sequence and its context. In the original workflow: By means of reference gene primer amplification, nucleated cell counts were estimated. The method was immunoSEQ multiplex PCR; TCRdb's version includes in-frame clones alone and lacks a portion of them. V and J calls and clone size are as listed in that table; D and trimming were resolved from the DNA. The sample yields around 150,000 clones, around four fifths seen once. The data derive from a study of blood T cell repertoires in COVID-19. Whole-study context: Sites across the United States, Italy and Spain contributed samples from acute and convalescent COVID-19. Sources were T cells, B-cell-depleted T cells, or PBMCs; the material itself was cDNA or gDNA.

The specimen sequenced was peripheral blood. This TCR was recovered from a woman of 80 years or more with active or convalescent COVID-19.

CDR3 residues: CASSTQITNTEAFF. CDR3 DNA: TGTGCCAGCAGCACACAGATAACGAACACTGAAGCTTTCTTT. The rearrangement links TRBV7-2 to TRBJ1-1, with D unclear. The V gene lost 5 bases and the J gene lost 1 base, with 11 bases spanning the gap. CDR3 size: 14 residues. CDR1 and CDR2 (germline): SGHTA, FQGNSA.